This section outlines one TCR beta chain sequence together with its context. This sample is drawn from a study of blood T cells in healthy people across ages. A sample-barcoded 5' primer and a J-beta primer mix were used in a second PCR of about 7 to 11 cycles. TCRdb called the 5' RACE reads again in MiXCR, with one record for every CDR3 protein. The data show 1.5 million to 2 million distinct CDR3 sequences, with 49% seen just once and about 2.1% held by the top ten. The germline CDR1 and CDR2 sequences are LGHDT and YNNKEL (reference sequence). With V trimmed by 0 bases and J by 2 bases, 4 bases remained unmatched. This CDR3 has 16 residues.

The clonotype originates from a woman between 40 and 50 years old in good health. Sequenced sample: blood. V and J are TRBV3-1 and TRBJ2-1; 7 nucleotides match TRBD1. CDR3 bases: TGTGCCAGCAGCCAAGAATGGGACAGCACCTACAATGAGCAGTTCTTC. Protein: CASSQEWDSTYNEQFF.